The clone carrying this T cell receptor (beta chain) occurred many times. The antigen remains unidentified. The entry originates in a study of neurological immune-mediated disorders. As to time point: longitudinal time-point 2. Notes on the study in general: The absence of shared CDR3 amino acid sequences among expanded clones across subjects suggests private repertoires in all groups.

The CDR3 consists of 16 residues. Germline CDR1 is MDHEN and CDR2 is SYDVKM. After removal of 5 bases from V and 5 bases from J, the junction contained 14 bases not matched to a gene. Every sequencing run produced over 160 million TCR-beta sequences that came from 15-18 subjects. TCRdb re-analysed the 5' RACE reads in MiXCR, keeping a single row per CDR3 protein. The data hold under 100,000 distinct CDR3 sequences, with about 13% observed a single time. The chain has TRBV28 and TRBJ2-5, with 7 bases lining up with TRBD1. The receptor was derived from a female donor with HTLV-1-associated myelopathy (HAM/TSP). What was sequenced was PBMCs. The CDR3 loop is CASSPNWKGAGETQYF. In DNA, the CDR3 is TGTGCCAGCAGTCCGAACTGGAAGGGGGCAGGGGAGACCCAGTACTTC.